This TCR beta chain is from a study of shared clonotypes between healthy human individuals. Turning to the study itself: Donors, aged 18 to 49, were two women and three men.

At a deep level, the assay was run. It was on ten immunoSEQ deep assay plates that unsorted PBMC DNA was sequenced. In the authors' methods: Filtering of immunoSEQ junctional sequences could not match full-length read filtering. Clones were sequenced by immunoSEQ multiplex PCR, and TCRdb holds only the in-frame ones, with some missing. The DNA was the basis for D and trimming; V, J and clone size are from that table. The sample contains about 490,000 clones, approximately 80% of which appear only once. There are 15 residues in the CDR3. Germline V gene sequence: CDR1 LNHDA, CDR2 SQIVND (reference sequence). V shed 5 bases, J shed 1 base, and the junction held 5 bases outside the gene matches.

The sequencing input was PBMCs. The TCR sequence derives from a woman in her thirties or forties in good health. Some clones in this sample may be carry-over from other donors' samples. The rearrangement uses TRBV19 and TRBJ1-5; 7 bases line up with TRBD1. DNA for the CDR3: TGTGCCAGTAGTCCCCAGACAGGGAGCAATCAGCCCCAGCATTTT. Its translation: CASSPQTGSNQPQHF.